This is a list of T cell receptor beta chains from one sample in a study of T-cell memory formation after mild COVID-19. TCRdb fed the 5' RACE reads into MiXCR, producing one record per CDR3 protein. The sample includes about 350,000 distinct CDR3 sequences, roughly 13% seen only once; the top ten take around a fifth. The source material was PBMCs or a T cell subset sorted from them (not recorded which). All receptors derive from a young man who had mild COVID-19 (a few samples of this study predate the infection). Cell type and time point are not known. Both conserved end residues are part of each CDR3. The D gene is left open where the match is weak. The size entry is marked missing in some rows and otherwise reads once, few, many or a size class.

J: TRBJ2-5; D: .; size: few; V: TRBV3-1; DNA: TGTGCCAGCAGCCAAAACAAAGGAGTAGAGACCCAGTACTTC; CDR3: CASSQNKGVETQYF
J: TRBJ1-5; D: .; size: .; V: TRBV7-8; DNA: TGTGCCAGCAGCTTAGATGTGGGGAGGACCCCCTTTCAGCCCCAGCATTTT; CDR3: CASSLDVGRTPFQPQHF
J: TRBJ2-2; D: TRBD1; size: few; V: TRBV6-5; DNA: TGTGCCAGCGGACAGGAGAACACCGGGGAGCTGTTTTTT; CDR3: CASGQENTGELFF
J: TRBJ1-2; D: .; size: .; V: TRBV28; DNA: TGTGCCAGCACTACCTATGGCAGCTCCAACTATGGCTACACCTTC; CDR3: CASTTYGSSNYGYTF
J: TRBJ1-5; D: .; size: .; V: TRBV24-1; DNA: TGTGCCACCAGTGAATTCGGGCAGCCCCAGCATTTT; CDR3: CATSEFGQPQHF
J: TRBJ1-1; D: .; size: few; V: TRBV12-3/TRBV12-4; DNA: TGTGCCAGCAGTTTGGCGGGGCTTATAGAAGCTTTCTTT; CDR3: CASSLAGLIEAFF
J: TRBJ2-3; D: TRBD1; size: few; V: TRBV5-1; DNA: TGCGCCAGCAGCCCGGACAGGGGAGGCCGGGATACGCAGTATTTT; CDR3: CASSPDRGGRDTQYF
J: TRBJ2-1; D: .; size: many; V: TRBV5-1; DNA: TGCGCCAGCAGCTTGATAGGACCCTACCCCTTTCTCGATGAGCAGTTCTTC; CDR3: CASSLIGPYPFLDEQFF
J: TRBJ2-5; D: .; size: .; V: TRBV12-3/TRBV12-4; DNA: TGTGCCAGCAGCCATCCGACGCTCCAAGAGACCCAGTACTTC; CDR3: CASSHPTLQETQYF
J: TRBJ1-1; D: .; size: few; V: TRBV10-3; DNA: TGTGCCGCGGGAGGGGTGAACACTGAAGCTTTCTTT; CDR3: CAAGGVNTEAFF
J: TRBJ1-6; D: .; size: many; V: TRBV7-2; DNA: TGTGCCAGCATGCCCCCGGGACATCCCAATTCACCCCTCCACTTT; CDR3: CASMPPGHPNSPLHF
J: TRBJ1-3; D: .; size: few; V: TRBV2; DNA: TGTGCCAGCAGTGAACACCGGATCCTCCAGTTCTATGGAAACACCATATATTTT; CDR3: CASSEHRILQFYGNTIYF
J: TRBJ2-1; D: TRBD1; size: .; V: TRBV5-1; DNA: TGCGCCAGCAGCCCGGACAGGGGCCTGAGGGATGAGCAGTTCTTC; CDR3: CASSPDRGLRDEQFF
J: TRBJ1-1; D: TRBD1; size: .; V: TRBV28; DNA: TGTGCCAGCAGTCGCTTCCCCGGACAGGGGGCGCGGAGCACTGAAGCTTTCTTT; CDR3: CASSRFPGQGARSTEAFF
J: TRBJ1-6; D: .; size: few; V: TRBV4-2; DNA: TGTGCCAGCAGCCAAGGAGCAGGATTCTCCTATAATTCACCCCTCCACTTT; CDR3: CASSQGAGFSYNSPLHF
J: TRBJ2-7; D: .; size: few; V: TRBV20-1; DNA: TGCAGTGCTAGAGGGTCGGGATGGCGTGAGCAGTACTTC; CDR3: CSARGSGWREQYF
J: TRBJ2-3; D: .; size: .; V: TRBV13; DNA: TGTGCCAGCAGCTTTGGTCGGACAGGCACAGATACGCAGTATTTT; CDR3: CASSFGRTGTDTQYF
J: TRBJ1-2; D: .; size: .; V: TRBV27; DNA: TGTGCCAGCAGTTTAAAGCCCAGGGATGGCTACACCTTC; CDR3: CASSLKPRDGYTF
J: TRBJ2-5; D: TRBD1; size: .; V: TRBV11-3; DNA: TGTGCCAGCAGCCCCGGGACAGGGATACAAGAGACCCAGTACTTC; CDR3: CASSPGTGIQETQYF
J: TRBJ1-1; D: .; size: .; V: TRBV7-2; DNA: TGTGCCAGCAGCTTAGGCCTTGGGAACACTGAAGCTTTCTTT; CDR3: CASSLGLGNTEAFF
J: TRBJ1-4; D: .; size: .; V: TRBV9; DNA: TGTGCCAGCAGCGCCGGGCCGGTAAGGAATGAAAAACTGTTTTTT; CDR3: CASSAGPVRNEKLFF
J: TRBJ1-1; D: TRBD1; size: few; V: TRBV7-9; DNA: TGTGCCAGCAGTTTCTGGACAGGGATCGTGGCCACTGAAGCTTTCTTT; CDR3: CASSFWTGIVATEAFF
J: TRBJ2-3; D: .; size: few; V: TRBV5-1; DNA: TGCGCCAGCAGCGCGGACAGACCTGGCACAGATACGCAGTATTTT; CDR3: CASSADRPGTDTQYF
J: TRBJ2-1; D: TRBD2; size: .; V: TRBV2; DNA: TGTGCCAGCAGTGAACAGGGACTAGTCCACAATGAGCAGTTCTTC; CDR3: CASSEQGLVHNEQFF
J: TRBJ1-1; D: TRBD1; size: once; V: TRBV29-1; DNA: TGCAGCGTTGTGGGACAGCGGAACACTGAAGCTTTCTTT; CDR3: CSVVGQRNTEAFF
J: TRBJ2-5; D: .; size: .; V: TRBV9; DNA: TGTGCCAGCAGCGCCCAGGGAGGAGGCCAAGAGACCCAGTACTTC; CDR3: CASSAQGGGQETQYF
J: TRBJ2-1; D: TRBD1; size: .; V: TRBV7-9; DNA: TGTGCCAGCAGCTTAGAAGAGGACAGGGGAAATGAGCAGTTCTTC; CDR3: CASSLEEDRGNEQFF
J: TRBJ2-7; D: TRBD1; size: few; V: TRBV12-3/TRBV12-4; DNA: TGTGCCAGCAGGTTTAGGCCTTGGGGACAGGACGCCACCTACGAGCAGTACTTC; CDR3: CASRFRPWGQDATYEQYF
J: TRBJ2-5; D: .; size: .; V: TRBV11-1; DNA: TGTGCCAGCAGCCTCAATAGGGGGAGATACCAAGAGACCCAGTACTTC; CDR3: CASSLNRGRYQETQYF
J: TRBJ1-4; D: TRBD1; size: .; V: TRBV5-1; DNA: TGCGCCAGCAGTCCCCAGGGGGTAGCTAATGAAAAACTGTTTTTT; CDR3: CASSPQGVANEKLFF
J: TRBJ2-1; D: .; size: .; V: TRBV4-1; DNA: TGCGCCAGCAGCGCCCATGGAGTGGGCAATGAGCAGTTCTTC; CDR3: CASSAHGVGNEQFF
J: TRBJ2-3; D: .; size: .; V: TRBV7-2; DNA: TGTGCCAGCAGCCAATATAGCCCCCAGGTGTGGAGCACAGATACGCAGTATTTT; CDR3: CASSQYSPQVWSTDTQYF